This T cell receptor (beta chain) derives from a study of T cell clonotyping in hematopoietic cell transplantation. Whole-study findings and limits: After transplant, recipient diversity fell while pathologically expanded clonotypes grew through day 180.

Germline CDR1 reads GTSNPN; CDR2 reads SVGIG (reference sequence). The CDR3 loop spans 16 amino acids. Deletions cut 7 bases from V and 6 bases from J, with 27 bases between. The repertoire was sequenced with immunoSEQ multiplex PCR; TCRdb's copy has only in-frame clones and lacks some. The sample has approximately 10,000 clones, less than 55% seen once. For this clone: Antigen: not known.

The J gene is TRBJ1-2, the V gene TRBV30; D is undetermined. The sequences come from PBMCs, collected 30 days after allogeneic stem cell transplant. The sequence was collected from a male patient aged 45-60 years who had an allogeneic stem cell transplant from an unrelated donor, so the T cells may come from the graft donor. Some clones in this sample may be carry-over from other donors' samples. CDR3 DNA sequence: TGTGCCTTGGAGTCCTGGAACGACGGGCCCGCGGATGGCTACACCTTC. Translation gives CALESWNDGPADGYTF. The full variable domain, rest sourced from reference TRBV30 and TRBJ1-2, is SQTIHQWPATLVQPVGSPLSLECTVEGTSNPNLYWYRQAAGRGLQLLFYSVGIGQISSEVPQNLSASRPQDRQFILSSKKLLLSDSGFYLCALESWNDGPADGYTFGSGTRLTVV.